These T cell receptor beta chains were read from a single sample in a study of blood T cell repertoires in COVID-19. The protocol was immunoSEQ multiplex PCR, while the TCRdb copy is restricted to in-frame clones and leaves out a portion. The sample yields 380,000 or so clones, more than 75% seen once. Sequenced material: peripheral blood. These receptors were collected from a human donor with acute or convalescent COVID-19. The donor label of this sample is uncertain. The CDR3 runs from the conserved cysteine through the conserved F or W. The D gene is left open where the match is weak. Clone size, where shown, is once, few, many, or a class for clones that have expanded.

d_call j_call clone_size v_call cdr3_aa cdr3_nt
. TRBJ2-7 . TRBV5-1 CASSLGQGSYEQYF TGCGCCAGCAGCTTAGGGCAGGGTTCGTACGAGCAGTACTTC
. TRBJ1-1 . TRBV5-4 CASSLGTANTEAFF TGTGCCAGCAGCTTGGGGACAGCGAACACTGAAGCTTTCTTT
. TRBJ1-6 . TRBV19 CASSGAVNSPLHF TGTGCCAGTAGTGGGGCAGTTAATTCACCCCTCCACTTT
TRBD2 TRBJ2-7 . TRBV7-8 CASSLPTGLANEQYF TGTGCCAGCAGCTTACCGACGGGACTAGCAAACGAGCAGTACTTC
TRBD2 TRBJ2-3 . TRBV4-2 CASSQTSGGRETQYF TGTGCCAGCAGCCAGACTAGCGGGGGCCGGGAGACGCAGTATTTT
TRBD1 TRBJ1-1 . TRBV27 CATRDRVAEAFF TGTGCCACCCGGGACAGGGTCGCTGAAGCTTTCTTT
. TRBJ1-4 . TRBV19 CASSRTSTEKLFF TGTGCCAGTAGTCGGACTAGCACTGAAAAACTGTTTTTT
TRBD2 TRBJ2-3 once TRBV4-2 CASSHSRSTGGTTDTQYF TGTGCCAGCAGCCACTCCCGCTCGACGGGAGGTACCACAGATACGCAGTATTTT
. TRBJ1-3 . TRBV6-4 CASSEKGAAGNTIYF TGTGCCAGCAGTGAAAAGGGAGCGGCTGGAAACACCATATATTTT
TRBD1 TRBJ1-2 . TRBV24-1 CATSEGQGPNYGYTF TGTGCCACCAGTGAGGGACAGGGACCTAACTATGGCTACACCTTC
TRBD1 TRBJ1-1 . TRBV30 CAWSAGTANTEAFF TGTGCCTGGAGCGCCGGGACAGCGAACACTGAAGCTTTCTTT
. TRBJ1-1 . TRBV2 CASSRGGSFNTEAFF TGTGCCAGCAGTCGGGGGGGCTCATTCAACACTGAAGCTTTCTTT
TRBD1 TRBJ2-1 . TRBV4-2 CASSLGQGSYNEQFF TGTGCCAGCAGCTTGGGACAGGGCTCCTACAATGAGCAGTTCTTC
TRBD1 TRBJ1-4 once TRBV5-1 CASSQTTGVRATNEKLFF TGCGCCAGCAGCCAAACTACAGGGGTCCGGGCAACTAATGAAAAACTGTTTTTT
TRBD1 TRBJ2-3 . TRBV5-1 CASSHRGILGTDTQYF TGCGCCAGCAGCCACAGGGGGATTTTAGGCACAGATACGCAGTATTTT
. TRBJ1-3 . TRBV2 CASRLDRRENTIYF TGTGCCAGCAGACTCGACAGGCGAGAAAACACCATATATTTT
TRBD2 TRBJ2-1 . TRBV28 CAIRGGRSYNEQFF TGTGCCATCCGGGGGGGCCGATCCTACAATGAGCAGTTCTTC
TRBD1 TRBJ1-6 . TRBV2 CASSVRKGQGWNSPLHF TGTGCCAGCAGTGTACGGAAAGGACAGGGGTGGAATTCACCCCTCCACTTT
TRBD1 TRBJ1-5 . TRBV29-1 CSVGQGGNQPQHF TGCAGCGTTGGACAGGGGGGCAATCAGCCCCAGCATTTT
. TRBJ1-1 . TRBV28 CASLGGVVNTEAFF TGTGCTAGTTTAGGGGGGGTGGTGAACACTGAAGCTTTCTTT